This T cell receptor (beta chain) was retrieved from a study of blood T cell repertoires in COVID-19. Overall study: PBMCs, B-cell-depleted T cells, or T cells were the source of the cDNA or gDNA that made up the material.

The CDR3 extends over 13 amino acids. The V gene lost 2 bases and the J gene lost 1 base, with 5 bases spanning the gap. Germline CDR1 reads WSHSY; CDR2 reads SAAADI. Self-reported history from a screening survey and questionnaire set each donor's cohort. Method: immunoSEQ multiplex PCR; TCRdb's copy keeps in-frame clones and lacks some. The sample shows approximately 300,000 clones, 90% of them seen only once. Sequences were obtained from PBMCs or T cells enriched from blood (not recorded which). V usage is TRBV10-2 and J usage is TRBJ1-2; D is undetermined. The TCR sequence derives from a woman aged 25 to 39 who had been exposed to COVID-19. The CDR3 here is CASSEVLNYGYTF. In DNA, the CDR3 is TGCGCCAGCAGTGAGGTCCTTAACTATGGCTACACCTTC.